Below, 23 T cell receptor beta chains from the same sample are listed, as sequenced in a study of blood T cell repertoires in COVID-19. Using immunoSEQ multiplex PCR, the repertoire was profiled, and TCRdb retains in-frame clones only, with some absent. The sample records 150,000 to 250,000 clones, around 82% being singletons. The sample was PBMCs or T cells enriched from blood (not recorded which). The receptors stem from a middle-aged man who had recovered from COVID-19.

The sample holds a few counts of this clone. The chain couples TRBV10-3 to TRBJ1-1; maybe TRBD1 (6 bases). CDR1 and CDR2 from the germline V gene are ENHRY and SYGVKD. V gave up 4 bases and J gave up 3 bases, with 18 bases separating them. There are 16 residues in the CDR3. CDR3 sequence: CAISGSDTGLDTEAFF. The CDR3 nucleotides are TGTGCCATCAGTGGTAGTGACACAGGGTTAGACACTGAAGCTTTCTTT.

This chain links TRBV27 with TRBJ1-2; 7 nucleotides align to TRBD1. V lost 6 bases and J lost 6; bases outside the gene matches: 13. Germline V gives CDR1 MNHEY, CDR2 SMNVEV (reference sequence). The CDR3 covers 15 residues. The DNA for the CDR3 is TGTGCCAGCAGGATACAGGGGTCTTACGGGGATGGCTACACCTTC. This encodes CASRIQGSYGDGYTF.

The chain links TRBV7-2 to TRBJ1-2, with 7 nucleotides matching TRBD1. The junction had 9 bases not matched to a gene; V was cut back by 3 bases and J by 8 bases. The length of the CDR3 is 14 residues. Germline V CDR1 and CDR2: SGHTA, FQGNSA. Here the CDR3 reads CASSFYDREGGYTF. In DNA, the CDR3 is TGTGCCAGCAGCTTCTACGACAGGGAAGGCGGCTACACCTTC. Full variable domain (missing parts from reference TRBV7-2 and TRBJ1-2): GAGVSQSPSNKVTEKGKDVELRCDPISGHTALYWYRQSLGQGLEFLIYFQGNSAPDKSGLPSDRFSAERTGGSVSTLTIQRTQQEDSAVYLCASSFYDREGGYTFGSGTRLTVV.

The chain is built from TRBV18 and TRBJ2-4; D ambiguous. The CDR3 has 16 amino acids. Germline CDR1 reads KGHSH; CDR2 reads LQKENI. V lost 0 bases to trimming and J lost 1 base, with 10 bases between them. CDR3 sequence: CASSPPAGWAKNIQYF. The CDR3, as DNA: TGTGCCAGCTCACCACCGGCAGGTTGGGCCAAAAACATTCAGTACTTC.

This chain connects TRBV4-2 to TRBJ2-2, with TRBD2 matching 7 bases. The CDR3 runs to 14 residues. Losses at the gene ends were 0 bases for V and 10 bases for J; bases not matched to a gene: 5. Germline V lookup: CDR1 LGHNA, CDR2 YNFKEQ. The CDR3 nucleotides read TGTGCCAGCAGCCAAGAACCAGCGGGAATGGAGCTGTTTTTT. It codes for CASSQEPAGMELFF.

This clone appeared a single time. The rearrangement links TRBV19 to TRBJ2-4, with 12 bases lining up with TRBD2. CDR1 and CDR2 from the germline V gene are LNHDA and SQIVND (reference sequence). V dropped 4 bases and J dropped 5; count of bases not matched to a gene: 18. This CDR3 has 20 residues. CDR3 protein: CASSTRPGTSGPPGENIQYF. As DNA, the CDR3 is TGTGCCAGTAGTACCCGCCCCGGGACTAGCGGGCCCCCCGGGGAAAACATTCAGTACTTC.

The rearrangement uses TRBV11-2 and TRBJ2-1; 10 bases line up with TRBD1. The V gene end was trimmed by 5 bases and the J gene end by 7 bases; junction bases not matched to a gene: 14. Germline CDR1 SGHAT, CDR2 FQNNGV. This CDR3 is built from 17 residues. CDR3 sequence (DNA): TGTGCCAGCAGCACTACCTCTAGGGACAGGGGAAGGAATGAGCAGTTCTTC. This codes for CASSTTSRDRGRNEQFF.

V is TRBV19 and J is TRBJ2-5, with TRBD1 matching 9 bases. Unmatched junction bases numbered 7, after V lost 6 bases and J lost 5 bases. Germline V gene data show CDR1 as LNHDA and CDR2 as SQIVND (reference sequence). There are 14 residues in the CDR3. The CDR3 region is CASSQQGALETQYF. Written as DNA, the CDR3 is TGTGCCAGTAGCCAACAGGGGGCCCTCGAGACCCAGTACTTC. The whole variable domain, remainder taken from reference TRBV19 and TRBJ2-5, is DGGITQSPKYLFRKEGQNVTLSCEQNLNHDAMYWYRQDPGQGLRLIYYSQIVNDFQKGDIAEGYSVSREKKESFPLTVTSAQKNPTAFYLCASSQQGALETQYFGPGTRLLVL.

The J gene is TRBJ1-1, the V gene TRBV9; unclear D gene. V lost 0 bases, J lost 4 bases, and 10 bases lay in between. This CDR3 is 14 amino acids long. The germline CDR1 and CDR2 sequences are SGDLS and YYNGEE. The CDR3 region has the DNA TGTGCCAGCAGCGTAGTGGGAGATTCCACTGAAGCTTTCTTT. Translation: CASSVVGDSTEAFF.

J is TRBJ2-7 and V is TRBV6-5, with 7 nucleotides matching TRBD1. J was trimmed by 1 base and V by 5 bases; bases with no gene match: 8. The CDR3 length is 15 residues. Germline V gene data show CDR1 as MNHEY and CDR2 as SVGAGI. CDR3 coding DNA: TGTGCCAGCAGTCAACACAGGGGTACGTCCTACGAGCAGTACTTC. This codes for CASSQHRGTSYEQYF.

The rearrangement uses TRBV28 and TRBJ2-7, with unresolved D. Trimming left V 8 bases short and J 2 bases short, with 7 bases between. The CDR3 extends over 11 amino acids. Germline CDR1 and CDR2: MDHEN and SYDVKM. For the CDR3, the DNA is TGTGCCAGCGAGCTAGCCTACGAGCAGTACTTC. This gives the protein CASELAYEQYF.

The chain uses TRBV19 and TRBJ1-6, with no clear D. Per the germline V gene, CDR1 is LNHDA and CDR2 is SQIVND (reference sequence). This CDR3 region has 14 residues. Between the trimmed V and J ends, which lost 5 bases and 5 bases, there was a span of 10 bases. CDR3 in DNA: TGTGCCAGTAGTGCGGGGATGCATAATTCACCCCTCCACTTT. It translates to CASSAGMHNSPLHF.

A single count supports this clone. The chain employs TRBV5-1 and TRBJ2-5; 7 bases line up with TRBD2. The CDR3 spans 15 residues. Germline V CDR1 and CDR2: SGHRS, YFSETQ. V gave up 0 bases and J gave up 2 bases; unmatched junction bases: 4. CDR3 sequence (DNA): TGCGCCAGCAGCTTGGCCTTGGGGGGGCAAGAGACCCAGTACTTC. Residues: CASSLALGGQETQYF.

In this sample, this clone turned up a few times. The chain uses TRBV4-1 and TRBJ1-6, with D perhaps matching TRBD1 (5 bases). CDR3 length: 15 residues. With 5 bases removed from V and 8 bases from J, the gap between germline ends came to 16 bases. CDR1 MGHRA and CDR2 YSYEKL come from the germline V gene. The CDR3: CASSTGGELHSPLHF. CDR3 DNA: TGCGCCAGCAGCACCGGGGGAGAACTTCATTCACCCCTCCACTTT.

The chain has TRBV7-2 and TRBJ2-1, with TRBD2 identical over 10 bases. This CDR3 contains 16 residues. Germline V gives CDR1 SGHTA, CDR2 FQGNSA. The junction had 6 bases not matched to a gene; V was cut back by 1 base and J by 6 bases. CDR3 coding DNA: TGTGCCAGCAGCTTAGATGCTAGCGGGAGCTCCAATGAGCAGTTCTTC. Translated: CASSLDASGSSNEQFF.

Here the CDR3 DNA reads TGTGCCAGCAGCGAGGGGACAGCGACTAACTATGGCTACACCTTC. Its protein product is CASSEGTATNYGYTF. The rearrangement joins TRBV5-6 to TRBJ1-2; 7 bases are a match to TRBD1. Unmatched junction bases numbered 6, after V lost 4 bases and J lost 0 bases. This CDR3 is built from 15 residues. Germline V gene lookup returns CDR1 SGHDT and CDR2 YYEEEE.

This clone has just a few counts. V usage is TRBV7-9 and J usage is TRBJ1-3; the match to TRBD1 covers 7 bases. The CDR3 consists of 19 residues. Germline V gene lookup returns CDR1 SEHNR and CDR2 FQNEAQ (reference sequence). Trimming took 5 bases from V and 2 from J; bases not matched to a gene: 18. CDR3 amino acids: CASSPVRDSVWFTGNTIYF. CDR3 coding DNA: TGTGCCAGCAGCCCCGTACGGGACAGCGTATGGTTTACTGGAAACACCATATATTTT.

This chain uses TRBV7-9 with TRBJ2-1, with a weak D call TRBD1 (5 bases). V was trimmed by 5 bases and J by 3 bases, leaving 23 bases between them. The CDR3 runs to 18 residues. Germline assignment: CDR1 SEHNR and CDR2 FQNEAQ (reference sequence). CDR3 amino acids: CASSNTRLDRFRYNEQFF. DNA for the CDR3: TGTGCCAGCAGCAACACGAGGCTCGACAGATTCCGCTACAATGAGCAGTTCTTC.

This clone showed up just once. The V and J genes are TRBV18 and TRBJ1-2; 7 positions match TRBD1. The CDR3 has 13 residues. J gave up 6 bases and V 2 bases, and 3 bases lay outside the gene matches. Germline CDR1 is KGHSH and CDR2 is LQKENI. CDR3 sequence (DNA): TGTGCCAGCTCACCAGAAGGGGGCGATGGCTACACCTTC. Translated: CASSPEGGDGYTF.

The CDR3 loop reads CASSVGGTGDPNEQFF. Written as DNA, the CDR3 is TGTGCCAGCAGCGTAGGAGGGACAGGGGACCCCAATGAGCAGTTCTTC. The J gene is TRBJ2-1, the V gene TRBV7-8; 10 positions match TRBD1. The junction had 10 bases not matched to a gene; V was cut back by 5 bases and J by 6 bases. Germline assignment: CDR1 SGHVS and CDR2 FQNEAQ. The CDR3 extends over 16 amino acids.

The CDR3 coding sequence is TGTGCCAGCAGTCAAAGGGACAGACTTAACTATGGCTACACCTTC. Amino acid sequence: CASSQRDRLNYGYTF. This chain uses TRBV28 with TRBJ1-2; 7 positions match TRBD1. The CDR3 is made up of 15 amino acids. J lost 1 base, V lost 5 bases, and 7 bases had no gene match. Germline V CDR1 and CDR2: MDHEN, SYDVKM.

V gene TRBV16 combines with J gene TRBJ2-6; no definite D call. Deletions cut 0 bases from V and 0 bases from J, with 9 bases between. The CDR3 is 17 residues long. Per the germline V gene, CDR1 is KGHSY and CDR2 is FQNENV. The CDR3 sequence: CASSQSTGGSGANVLTF. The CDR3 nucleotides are TGTGCCAGCAGCCAATCAACCGGTGGCTCTGGGGCCAACGTCCTGACTTTC.

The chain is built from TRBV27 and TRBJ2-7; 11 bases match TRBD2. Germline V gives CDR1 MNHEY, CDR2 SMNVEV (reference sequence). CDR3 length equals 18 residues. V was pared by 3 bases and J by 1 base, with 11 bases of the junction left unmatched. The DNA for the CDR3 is TGTGCCAGCAGTTTTAAACTAGCGGGAGTCTCACGGTCCTACGAGCAGTACTTC. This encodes CASSFKLAGVSRSYEQYF.